This record concerns one T cell receptor (beta chain) sequence. The antigen is undetermined. Making the TCR beta libraries involved quantitative 5'-RACE with molecular barcodes. TCRdb ran MiXCR on the 5' RACE reads and lists one entry per CDR3 protein. The sample records about 540,000 distinct CDR3 sequences, over 9.5% being singletons. This entry comes from a study of CD8 T cells in ankylosing spondylitis. General study points: Clones linked to the disease showed a CD8+ phenotype. They occurred at relatively low frequencies in peripheral blood. In synovial fluid and blood from reactive arthritis, some motif variants were previously reported. Significant enrichment of disease-linked clones was reported in matched ankylosing spondylitis synovial fluid. A motif of eight highly homologous TCR beta variants was seen as apparently characteristic of ankylosing spondylitis blood.

The sequenced sample was blood, either unsorted or a sorted T cell fraction (not recorded which). This clonotype was obtained from a male donor with ankylosing spondylitis.

CDR3 nucleotides: TGTGCCAGCAGCTCCCGTCGGGCGGGAGACTACGAGCAGTACTTC. Translation gives CASSSRRAGDYEQYF. The chain recombines TRBV7-8 with TRBJ2-7, with 7 bases that match TRBD2. The junction had 9 bases not matched to a gene; V was cut back by 4 bases and J by 3 bases. Germline lookup yields CDR1 SGHVS and CDR2 FQNEAQ. This CDR3 spans 15 amino acids.